This is a list of T cell receptor beta chains from one sample in a study of T cell responses to AZD1222 COVID-19 vaccine. Repertoires were generated with immunoSEQ multiplex PCR, while TCRdb's copy carries only in-frame clones and drops some. In the table there are roughly 200,000 clones, more than 85% of which are singletons. The sequencing used peripheral blood, collected 28 days after the second AZD1222 dose. The receptors were sampled from an adult who received the AZD1222 COVID-19 vaccine. Each CDR3 is given with its conserved first and last residue. A D gene is named only where the DNA matches it firmly. Where a row states a size, it is once, few, many or the class of an expanded clone; other rows omit it.

>NA|TRBV3-1/TRBV3-2|NA|TRBJ1-6
TGTGCCAGCAGCCCTTTTTCTACTTCACCCCTCCACTTT
CASSPFSTSPLHF
>NA|TRBV5-1|once|TRBJ2-1
TGCGCCAGCAGCCCCCCGGGTGGGAGTGAGGGGTACAATGAGCAGTTCTTC
CASSPPGGSEGYNEQFF
>NA|TRBV11-2|NA|TRBJ2-3
TGTGCCAGCAGTTCTAGCACAGATACGCAGTATTTT
CASSSSTDTQYF
>TRBD2|TRBV6-2/TRBV6-3|NA|TRBJ2-7
TGTGCCAGCAGTTACAGCCTGGGACTAGCTTACGAGCAGTACTTC
CASSYSLGLAYEQYF
>NA|TRBV29-1|NA|TRBJ1-1
TGCAGCGCTTCGGGCTATAGCAACACTGAAGCTTTCTTT
CSASGYSNTEAFF
>NA|TRBV11-2|NA|TRBJ2-7
TGTGCCAGCAGCCCAAAATGGCTCGGGTCCTACGAGCAGTACTTC
CASSPKWLGSYEQYF
>NA|TRBV7-2|NA|TRBJ1-1
TGTGCCAGCAGCTTAAACCCAGGGAACACTGAAGCTTTCTTT
CASSLNPGNTEAFF
>NA|TRBV6-2/TRBV6-3|NA|TRBJ2-5
TGTGCCAGCAGCCCAGTAGGGCAGGGGAGGGCCCAGTACTTC
CASSPVGQGRAQYF
>TRBD2|TRBV2|NA|TRBJ2-1
TGTGCCAGCAGCTTTGGGACTAGCGGGGGGGAGGGTGAGCAGTTCTTC
CASSFGTSGGEGEQFF
>TRBD1|TRBV18|NA|TRBJ1-5
TGTGCCAGCTCACCCGGGACAGGGGGCAATCAGCCCCAGCATTTT
CASSPGTGGNQPQHF
>TRBD1|TRBV6-5|NA|TRBJ1-3
TGTGCCAGCAGTCGAAACAGGGGAAATACCATATATTTT
CASSRNRGNTIYF
>NA|TRBV19|once|TRBJ2-4
TGTGCCAGTAATTCCGGGGATGCCAAAAACATTCAGTACTTC
CASNSGDAKNIQYF
>TRBD1|TRBV6-1|NA|TRBJ2-1
TGTGCCAGCAGTGGGGCAGGGGGAAGGTCCTACAATGAGCAGTTCTTC
CASSGAGGRSYNEQFF
>TRBD1|TRBV24-1|NA|TRBJ2-1
TGTGCCACCAGAGGACAGGTTGGGAATGAGCAGTTCTTC
CATRGQVGNEQFF
>NA|TRBV7-3|NA|TRBJ2-3
TGTGCCAGCAGCCCAAGACCGCTAGAGGCTTTAGATACGCAGTATTTT
CASSPRPLEALDTQYF
>TRBD2|TRBV9|NA|TRBJ2-5
TGTGCCAGCAGCGTGGGTCCTAGCGGATCTGGACCGACCCAGTACTTC
CASSVGPSGSGPTQYF
>NA|TRBV18|NA|TRBJ1-1
TGTGCCAGCTCACGAGATCAGGGGCGGATGAACACTGAAGCTTTCTTT
CASSRDQGRMNTEAFF
>TRBD2|TRBV11-3|NA|TRBJ2-7
TGTGCCAGCAGCTACCAACTACTAGCGGGAGTGAACGAGCAGTACTTC
CASSYQLLAGVNEQYF
>TRBD1|TRBV19|once|TRBJ1-5
TGTGCCAGTCATGAGACAGGGGGCTTTCAGCCCCAGCATTTT
CASHETGGFQPQHF
>NA|TRBV6-2/TRBV6-3|NA|TRBJ2-7
TGTGCCAGCAGTTACTTAGGGGCAACCTACGAGCAGTACTTC
CASSYLGATYEQYF
>TRBD1|TRBV6-5|NA|TRBJ1-3
TGTGCCAGCAGCGTGACAGGGGTCGCTGGAAACACCATATATTTT
CASSVTGVAGNTIYF
>NA|TRBV6-1|NA|TRBJ2-1
TGTGCCAGCAGTGAACCGCCCAATGAGCAGTTCTTC
CASSEPPNEQFF
>NA|TRBV5-1|NA|TRBJ1-6
TGCGCCAGCAGCTTGTCGAGGGGTTCCCTCCACTTT
CASSLSRGSLHF
>NA|TRBV30|NA|TRBJ1-6
TGTGCTTCCTCCCGGGGACGCAGCTCCTATAATTCACCCCTCCACTTT
CASSRGRSSYNSPLHF
>NA|TRBV7-8|NA|TRBJ1-3
TGTGCCAGCAGCTTAGCCAGGGCGGTTGTTGGAAACACCATATATTTT
CASSLARAVVGNTIYF
>TRBD2|TRBV20-1|NA|TRBJ2-7
TGCAGTGCTAGTAGCCTAGCGGTAGTCTACGAGCAGTACTTC
CSASSLAVVYEQYF
>NA|TRBV4-2|once|TRBJ2-2
TGTGCCAGCAGCCAAGCCATGTTAGTGGACACCGGGGAGCTGTTTTTT
CASSQAMLVDTGELFF
>NA|TRBV7-2|NA|TRBJ2-7
TGTGCCAGCAGCGTTTCCCGGGACCTTTATGGGCAGTACTTC
CASSVSRDLYGQYF
>NA|TRBV12-5|few|TRBJ1-3
TGTGCTAGTGGTTTGGCCTCCGGGACATCCTGGAACACCATATATTTT
CASGLASGTSWNTIYF
>NA|TRBV15|NA|TRBJ2-5
TGTGCCACCAGCAGAGACAGGGGTCAAGAGACCCAGTACTTC
CATSRDRGQETQYF
>NA|TRBV27|NA|TRBJ1-1
TGTGCCAGCAGTATGATCGGGCTGAGTTGGAACACTGAAGCTTTCTTT
CASSMIGLSWNTEAFF
>NA|TRBV9|NA|TRBJ1-1
TGTGCCAGCAGCCGACAGAGAGAAAACACTGAAGCTTTCTTT
CASSRQRENTEAFF
>NA|TRBV9|once|TRBJ2-1
TGTGCCAGCAGCGTATGGGCAGAATTATCCGGAAAGGGTGAGCAGTTCTTC
CASSVWAELSGKGEQFF
>NA|TRBV6-5|NA|TRBJ1-1
TGTGCCAGTCACAGGGATAAGGACACTGAAGCTTTCTTT
CASHRDKDTEAFF
>TRBD1|TRBV7-9|NA|TRBJ1-2
TGTGCCAGCAGCTTGGCGAAGGGACAGGGGGCTGGAGGCTACACCTTC
CASSLAKGQGAGGYTF
>NA|TRBV27|NA|TRBJ2-1
TGTGCCAGCAGCAACCGATTTGCTTTTAATGAGCAGTTCTTC
CASSNRFAFNEQFF
>TRBD1|TRBV6-2/TRBV6-3|NA|TRBJ1-5
TGTGCCAGCAGTTATAGACAGGGGTCTGTACAGCCCCAGCATTTT
CASSYRQGSVQPQHF
>TRBD2|TRBV4-1|NA|TRBJ2-7
TGCGCCAGCAGCCAAGATGGGCGGGAGGCCCCGGTAGAGCAGTACTTC
CASSQDGREAPVEQYF
>NA|TRBV7-9|NA|TRBJ2-2
TGTGCCACGGGGAGGGAGCTGTTTTTT
CATGRELFF